Below, 9 T cell receptor beta chains from the same sample are listed, as sequenced in a study of cytomegalovirus exposure and HLA in healthy donors. With 60 Vbeta and 13 Jbeta primers, the PCR was carried out. Here immunoSEQ multiplex PCR was the method, and the copy in TCRdb shows in-frame clones only, minus some. Of some 130,000 clones in the sample, 65% to 80% were seen once. The sequenced material came from PBMCs. The receptors originated from a human donor in good health.

The chain carries TRBV18 and TRBJ2-7; TRBD1 is a possible D gene (6 bases). Between the trimmed V and J ends, which lost 3 bases and 7 bases, there was a span of 19 bases. The CDR3 contains 15 residues. Germline values: CDR1 KGHSH, CDR2 LQKENI. CDR3 residues: CASSPGFTGMWEQYF. For the CDR3, the DNA is TGTGCCAGCTCACCCGGGTTTACAGGGATGTGGGAGCAGTACTTC. Full variable domain (rest looked up from reference TRBV18 and TRBJ2-7): NAGVMQNPRHLVRRRGQEARLRCSPMKGHSHVYWYRQLPEEGLKFMVYLQKENIIDESGMPKERFSAEFPKEGPSILRIQQVVRGDSAAYFCASSPGFTGMWEQYFGPGTRLTVT.

The chain has TRBV28 and TRBJ2-7; TRBD1 aligns across 7 bases. The CDR3 has 17 amino acids. The germline V gene encodes CDR1 MDHEN and CDR2 SYDVKM. The trim removed 3 bases at V and 5 bases at J, leaving 16 bases unmatched. CDR3 nucleotide sequence: TGTGCCAGCAGTTTCGGGGACCAGGGGGAGCCCCTCAACGAGCAGTACTTC. The encoded protein is CASSFGDQGEPLNEQYF.

This chain uses TRBV4-1 with TRBJ2-5; 13 bases are shared with TRBD2. This CDR3 has 18 amino acids. Germline CDR1 is MGHRA and CDR2 is YSYEKL. Trimming cost V 0 bases and J 4 bases; bases outside gene matches: 8. The CDR3 here is CASSQDATSGRARETQYF. In DNA, the CDR3 is TGCGCCAGCAGCCAAGACGCAACTAGCGGGAGGGCCCGAGAGACCCAGTACTTC.

The rearrangement joins TRBV11-3 to TRBJ2-5, with D tentatively TRBD1 (6 bases). This CDR3 is 14 amino acids long. The ends were cut back, 6 bases at V and 3 bases at J, with 14 bases in the middle. Germline loops: CDR1 SGHNT, CDR2 YENEEA. CDR3 coding DNA: TGTGCCAGCAGTTCCCGGACAGATGAAGAGACCCAGTACTTC. Protein product: CASSSRTDEETQYF.

This clone was found once. This chain joins TRBV11-2 and TRBJ2-6; D is undetermined. The CDR3 sequence is 14 residues long. Trimming took off 3 bases at V and 1 base at J, with 4 bases between the two ends. Germline V gene data show CDR1 as SGHAT and CDR2 as FQNNGV. The CDR3, as DNA: TGTGCCAGCAGCTTGTCTTCTGGGGCCAACGTCCTGACTTTC. This gives the protein CASSLSSGANVLTF.

V is TRBV15 and J is TRBJ2-1; perhaps TRBD1 as D (5 bases). V gave up 1 base and J gave up 8 bases, with 12 bases separating them. Germline CDR1 and CDR2: LNHNV and YYDKDF (reference sequence). There are 14 residues in the CDR3. Here the CDR3 DNA reads TGTGCCACCAGCAGAGTCGACAGCGATCATGAGCAGTTCTTC. Translated, it gives CATSRVDSDHEQFF.

This chain links TRBV27 with TRBJ1-2; D gene ambiguous. V lost 1 base and J 8 bases, leaving 11 bases between the germline ends. The CDR3 spans 13 residues. Germline values: CDR1 MNHEY, CDR2 SMNVEV (reference sequence). In DNA, the CDR3 is TGTGCCAGCAGTTTATTGGGATCGGGGGGCTACACCTTC. Residues: CASSLLGSGGYTF.

The chain employs TRBV10-3 and TRBJ2-7; TRBD1 agrees at 10 bases. The CDR3 sequence is 13 residues long. V lost 6 bases and J lost 7; bases outside the gene matches: 6. The germline V gene encodes CDR1 ENHRY and CDR2 SYGVKD. CDR3 sequence: CAIRGGTGVEQYF. The CDR3 nucleotides read TGTGCCATCAGGGGGGGGACAGGGGTTGAGCAGTACTTC.

V gene TRBV6-5 combines with J gene TRBJ1-6, with D perhaps TRBD1 (6 bases). V lost 5 bases and J lost 7, with 9 bases in between. Germline V lookup: CDR1 MNHEY, CDR2 SVGAGI. This CDR3 contains 13 residues. The CDR3 loop reads CASSITGNSPLHF. The DNA for the CDR3 is TGTGCCAGCAGTATAACAGGGAATTCACCCCTCCACTTT.